Below, 29 T cell receptor beta chains from the same sample are listed, as sequenced in a study of vaccination and CD4 T cells after COVID-19. Treatment described: 10-day PBMC culture with coronavirus spike peptide pools or control peptides (ViraFEST assay). The antigens for these receptors are not known. The study sequenced cultured CD4+ T cell DNA using the Oncomine TCR Beta short-read assay. In TCRdb, the PCR reads were re-called with MiXCR into one record per CDR3 protein. The sample lists fewer than 15,000 distinct CDR3 sequences; about 45% were seen once. Sequencing was carried out using CD4+ T cells from blood, cultured in vitro. The receptors were sampled from a human donor who had recovered from COVID-19.

Only a few counts were recorded for this clonotype. This CDR3 is CSAHSSRSNEQFF. The CDR3 DNA follows: TGCAGTGCCCACTCGAGTCGGAGCAATGAGCAGTTCTTC. The rearrangement links TRBV20-1 to TRBJ2-1; the D is unclear. Germline CDR1 DFQATT, CDR2 SNEGSKA (reference sequence). The CDR3 is 13 residues long. Between the trimmed V and J ends, which lost 6 bases and 6 bases, there was a span of 15 bases.

This clonotype was seen more than once but under ten times. The CDR3 DNA sequence: TGTGCCAGCACCTCGGACAGTAACACTGAAGCTTTCTTT. Its protein product is CASTSDSNTEAFF. This chain joins TRBV2 and TRBJ1-1; D is possibly TRBD1 (6 bases). Looked up from germline, CDR1 is SNHLY and CDR2 is FYNNEI. Trimming removed 7 bases from V and 2 bases from J, with 11 bases in between. The CDR3 covers 13 residues. Combining the CDR3 with reference TRBV2 and TRBJ1-1 gives the whole variable domain EPEVTQTPSHQVTQMGQEVILRCVPISNHLYFYWYRQILGQKVEFLVSFYNNEISEKSEIFDDQFSVERPDGSNFTLKIRSTKLEDSAMYFCASTSDSNTEAFFGQGTRLTVV.

The chain uses TRBV4-1 and TRBJ1-2; weak D call: TRBD1 (6 bases). Trimming removed 1 base from V and 4 bases from J, with 19 bases in between. The CDR3 is 17 amino acids. From germline, CDR1 is MGHRA and CDR2 YSYEKL. Here the CDR3 DNA reads TGCGCCAGCAGCCAAGTTAAGACAGGCTTACACCCCTATGGCTACACCTTC. Protein product: CASSQVKTGLHPYGYTF.

Notes on this clonotype: Its ends do not fully match the called genes, so a read error is possible. The rearrangement uses TRBV5-8 and TRBJ1-6; D is ambiguous. The germline V gene has CDR1 SGHTS and CDR2 YDEGEE. The CDR3 runs to 17 residues. In DNA, the CDR3 is TGTGTCAGCACCCAGTCGACCGCGGGCTCCTATAATTCACCCCTCCACTTT. This sequence encodes CVSTQSTAGSYNSPLHF.

This chain uses TRBV5-1 with TRBJ2-1; D possibly corresponds to TRBD2 (5 bases). V was trimmed by 0 bases and J by 7 bases, leaving 11 bases between them. Per the germline V gene, CDR1 is SGHRS and CDR2 is YFSETQ. CDR3 length: 14 residues. The CDR3 spells CASSLGPGSNEQFF. CDR3 nucleotide sequence: TGCGCCAGCAGCTTGGGTCCGGGATCGAATGAGCAGTTCTTC.

V usage is TRBV6-2 or TRBV6-3 and J usage is TRBJ1-1; weak D call: TRBD1 (6 bases). Germline-derived CDR1 and CDR2 are MNHEY and SVGEGT. The CDR3 runs 16 residues. V dropped 6 bases and J dropped 1 base, with 18 bases sitting between them. CDR3: CASRHSGTQGNTEAFF. In DNA form, the CDR3 reads TGTGCCAGCAGGCACTCCGGGACACAGGGGAACACTGAAGCTTTCTTT.

The V and J genes are TRBV19 and TRBJ1-5, with D possibly matching TRBD1 (5 bases). V was clipped by 9 bases and J by 3 bases, with 18 bases between them. Germline assignment: CDR1 LNHDA and CDR2 SQIVND (reference sequence). The CDR3 has 15 residues. The CDR3 DNA reads TGTGCCAGCATTGACAATGACAGATTCAATCAGCCCCAGCATTTT. Translating it yields CASIDNDRFNQPQHF.

DNA of the CDR3: TGTGCCAGCAGCCCATGGAGTCGGAACTACGAGCAGTACTTC. Protein sequence: CASSPWSRNYEQYF. The chain has TRBV14 and TRBJ2-7; no definite D call. The CDR3 has 14 amino acids. Germline loops: CDR1 SGHDN, CDR2 FVKESK. With 4 bases removed from V and 3 bases from J, the gap between germline ends came to 13 bases.

Only a few counts were recorded for this clonotype. The chain uses TRBV6-1 and TRBJ1-5; maybe TRBD1 (6 bases). CDR3 length: 14 residues. V was trimmed by 6 bases and J by 3 bases, leaving 12 bases between them. In germline, CDR1 is MNHNS, CDR2 SASEGT. The CDR3: CASSSPGDNQPQHF. As DNA, the CDR3 is TGTGCCAGCAGCTCTCCAGGGGACAATCAGCCCCAGCATTTT.

This rearrangement joins TRBV3-1 to TRBJ2-1; D uncertain. Germline CDR1 is LGHDT and CDR2 is YNNKEL (reference sequence). The CDR3 runs to 12 residues. Trimming took 2 bases from V and 5 from J, leaving 4 bases between them. CDR3 region: CASSQLNNEQFF. The CDR3 region has the DNA TGTGCCAGCAGCCAACTAAACAATGAGCAGTTCTTC.

The chain recombines TRBV19 with TRBJ1-2; 7 positions match TRBD1. V shed 0 bases and J 2 bases; nucleotides not matched to a gene: 3. This CDR3 is 15 amino acids long. CDR1 and CDR2 from the germline V gene are LNHDA and SQIVND (reference sequence). The CDR3 reads CASSIDVQGNYGYTF. The CDR3 DNA follows: TGTGCCAGTAGTATAGATGTACAGGGGAACTATGGCTACACCTTC.

This rearrangement joins TRBV14 to TRBJ2-1; 7 bases fit TRBD2. In germline, CDR1 is SGHDN, CDR2 FVKESK. CDR3 size: 14 residues. J gave up 7 bases and V 1 base, and 4 bases lay outside the gene matches. CDR3 in DNA: TGTGCCAGCAGCCAAGGTTGGGGGGGGAATGAGCAGTTCTTC. Encoded protein: CASSQGWGGNEQFF.

This clonotype was recorded a few times. J is TRBJ2-5 and V is TRBV6-2 or TRBV6-3; possible D gene TRBD2, 6 bases. The CDR3 contains 17 residues. Germline V gene lookup returns CDR1 MNHEY and CDR2 SVGEGT. V was trimmed by 6 bases and J by 1 base, leaving 21 bases between them. In DNA form, the CDR3 reads TGTGCCAGCAGCCCATCCTTTCTACGGGGAGGCCAAGAGACCCAGTACTTC. This codes for CASSPSFLRGGQETQYF.

This chain uses TRBV6-1 with TRBJ1-1; D remains ambiguous. The V gene's germline CDR1 is MNHNS and CDR2 SASEGT. The CDR3 extends over 13 amino acids. V gave up 8 bases and J gave up 0 bases, with 10 bases separating them. The CDR3 DNA follows: TGTGCCAGCTTAAACCTCATGAACACTGAAGCTTTCTTT. It yields the protein CASLNLMNTEAFF.

The rearrangement uses TRBV7-2 and TRBJ2-2; 10 bases are shared with TRBD1. This CDR3 comprises 16 residues. Germline CDR1 reads SGHTA; CDR2 reads FQGNSA. The J segment lost 4 bases and the V segment lost 5 bases, leaving 7 bases of the junction unmatched. The DNA of the CDR3 is TGTGCCAGCAGCCTCGGACAGGGGGGTGGCACCGGGGAGCTGTTTTTT. Its protein is CASSLGQGGGTGELFF. Filled out from reference TRBV7-2 and TRBJ2-2, the complete variable domain reads GAGVSQSPSNKVTEKGKDVELRCDPISGHTALYWYRQSLGQGLEFLIYFQGNSAPDKSGLPSDRFSAERTGGSVSTLTIQRTQQEDSAVYLCASSLGQGGGTGELFFGEGSRLTVL.

The CDR3 is CASSSHGQGSSEQFF. CDR3 nucleotide sequence: TGTGCCAGCAGCTCCCACGGACAGGGGTCGAGTGAGCAGTTCTTC. The chain employs TRBV7-4 and TRBJ2-1; 9 bases agree with TRBD1. The CDR3 spans 15 residues. Germline V gene lookup returns CDR1 SGHVT and CDR2 SQSDAQ. Losses at the gene ends were 4 bases for V and 9 bases for J; bases not matched to a gene: 10.

V is TRBV29-1 and J is TRBJ1-5; TRBD1 aligns across 8 bases. With 6 bases clipped from V and 0 bases from J, the junction kept 4 bases outside the gene matches. The CDR3 loop spans 14 amino acids. In germline, CDR1 is SQVTM, CDR2 ANQGSEA. The CDR3 spells CSVTQGASNQPQHF. CDR3 DNA sequence: TGCAGCGTAACCCAGGGGGCTAGCAATCAGCCCCAGCATTTT.

The chain links TRBV7-3 to TRBJ2-1; the match to TRBD1 covers 10 bases. The CDR3 has 17 residues. Germline CDR1 is SGHTA and CDR2 is FQGTGA. Trimming at V came to 2 bases and at J to 5 bases, leaving 9 bases not matched to a gene. CDR3 nucleotide sequence: TGTGCCAGCAGCTTATCCAGGGGACAGGGGACGCACAATGAGCAGTTCTTC. Translation: CASSLSRGQGTHNEQFF.

The table lists this clonotype with a count of one. The chain couples TRBV29-1 to TRBJ2-6; a weak D match, TRBD1 (5 bases). The CDR3 totals 16 residues. V shed 4 bases and J shed 2 bases, with 15 bases lying between them. Germline V CDR1 and CDR2: SQVTM, ANQGSEA. The CDR3 coding sequence is TGCAGCGTTGCATGGGAAGGGGTAGCTGGGGCCAACGTCCTGACTTTC. Its translation: CSVAWEGVAGANVLTF. Based on the CDR3 plus reference TRBV29-1 and TRBJ2-6, the full variable domain is SAVISQKPSRDICQRGTSLTIQCQVDSQVTMMFWYRQQPGQSLTLIATANQGSEATYESGFVIDKFPISRPNLTFSTLTVSNMSPEDSSIYLCSVAWEGVAGANVLTFGAGSRLTVL.

This clonotype has a handful of counts. The V gene is TRBV6-2 or TRBV6-3, the J gene TRBJ2-5, with 11 bases that match TRBD2. J gave up 6 bases and V 0 bases, and 6 bases lay outside the gene matches. The CDR3 totals 16 residues. CDR1 is MNHEY and CDR2 is SVGEGT in the germline V gene. The CDR3: CASSYSTSGTSQTQYF. CDR3 sequence (DNA): TGTGCCAGCAGTTACTCGACTAGCGGGACGTCCCAGACCCAGTACTTC.

The V and J genes are TRBV20-1 and TRBJ1-1; maybe TRBD1 (6 bases). The CDR3 covers 11 residues. The V end lost 5 bases, the J end lost 4 bases, and 8 bases lay between the germline ends. Germline CDR1 reads DFQATT; CDR2 reads SNEGSKA (reference sequence). In DNA, the CDR3 is TGCAGTGCTTGGACAGTCACTGAAGCTTTCTTT. Amino acids: CSAWTVTEAFF.

This sequence joins TRBV20-1 and TRBJ2-7; 15 nucleotides agree with TRBD2. J lost 8 bases, V lost 5 bases, and 7 bases had no gene match. The CDR3 runs 14 residues. Germline V gene lookup returns CDR1 DFQATT and CDR2 SNEGSKA (reference sequence). This chain's CDR3 is CSAYTGTSGGKQYF. Here the CDR3 DNA reads TGCAGTGCTTATACCGGGACTAGCGGGGGGAAGCAGTACTTC.

The chain recombines TRBV2 with TRBJ1-2; D unclear. V was shortened by 8 bases and J by 2 bases, with 18 bases between the two germline ends. CDR1 is SNHLY and CDR2 is FYNNEI in the germline V gene. This CDR3 region has 15 residues. As DNA, the CDR3 is TGTGCCAGCCGCAACCCCTTACACCCCAACTATGGCTACACCTTC. Translation gives CASRNPLHPNYGYTF. Supplemented by reference TRBV2 and TRBJ1-2, the full variable domain reads EPEVTQTPSHQVTQMGQEVILRCVPISNHLYFYWYRQILGQKVEFLVSFYNNEISEKSEIFDDQFSVERPDGSNFTLKIRSTKLEDSAMYFCASRNPLHPNYGYTFGSGTRLTVV.

In its sample, this clonotype was seen a few times. The chain links TRBV6-1 to TRBJ1-5, with a weak D call TRBD1 (5 bases). The V and J ends lost 5 bases and 9 bases respectively, with 20 bases between them. The CDR3 spans 15 residues. CDR1 is MNHNS and CDR2 is SASEGT in the germline V gene. Written as DNA, the CDR3 is TGTGCCAGCAGTCAAGGTGGGCCTGGGGCTGGGCCCCAGCATTTT. Protein product: CASSQGGPGAGPQHF.

This clonotype was observed once. The V call is TRBV20-1, the J call TRBJ1-2; D may be TRBD1 (5 bases). Trimming removed 3 bases at V and 3 bases at J, with 17 bases between. The germline V gene encodes CDR1 DFQATT and CDR2 SNEGSKA (reference sequence). The CDR3 consists of 15 residues. The CDR3 DNA follows: TGCAGTGCTAGGGAAAGCAAGGGGATGTACTATGGCTACACCTTC. Translation gives CSARESKGMYYGYTF.

V usage is TRBV10-1 and J usage is TRBJ2-3; the match to TRBD2 covers 10 bases. The CDR3 is 16 amino acids. Germline assignment: CDR1 WNHNN and CDR2 SYGVQD (reference sequence). Unmatched junction bases numbered 7, after V lost 0 bases and J lost 7 bases. The CDR3 reads CASSESASGGLNTQYF. Here the CDR3 DNA reads TGCGCCAGCAGTGAGTCCGCTAGCGGGGGTTTGAATACGCAGTATTTT.

The V gene is TRBV6-5, the J gene TRBJ1-2; D is uncertain. Germline CDR1 is MNHEY and CDR2 is SVGAGI. The CDR3 covers 13 residues. V was shortened by 2 bases and J by 7 bases, with 11 bases between the two germline ends. The chain's CDR3 is CASSYDNTGGYTF. CDR3 nucleotide sequence: TGTGCCAGCAGTTACGACAATACGGGTGGCTACACCTTC.

This clonotype was counted a few times. The chain is built from TRBV6-1 and TRBJ2-1, with TRBD2 matching over 13 bases. There are 15 residues in the CDR3. The junction had 4 bases not matched to a gene; V was cut back by 6 bases and J by 5 bases. Germline-derived CDR1 and CDR2 are MNHNS and SASEGT. CDR3 sequence reads: CASRTTSGRNNEQFF. The DNA for the CDR3 is TGTGCCAGCAGAACGACTAGCGGGAGGAACAATGAGCAGTTCTTC.

This sequence joins TRBV7-9 and TRBJ1-2; D is unclear. Trimming removed 1 base from V and 9 bases from J, with 12 bases in between. The CDR3 spans 13 residues. Germline V gene lookup returns CDR1 SEHNR and CDR2 FQNEAQ (reference sequence). The DNA of the CDR3 is TGTGCCAGCAGCTTAGAGATCGGCGACAGCTACACCTTC. It codes for CASSLEIGDSYTF.